The text below deals with one TCR beta chain. The data belong to a study of blood T cell repertoires in COVID-19. As for the study in general: Spain, Italy and the United States supplied samples that represented acute and convalescent COVID-19. In each case, the material was cDNA or gDNA derived from T cells, B-cell-depleted T cells, or PBMCs.

Source study methods: Amplification of reference gene primers was used by the study to estimate nucleated cell counts. Libraries were prepared by immunoSEQ multiplex PCR; TCRdb keeps only in-frame clonotypes and omits some of them. V and J calls and clone size are given by that table; D and trimming were obtained from the DNA. The profile shows about 180,000 clones, approximately 90% of them singletons. CDR1 and CDR2 from the germline V gene are MGHRA and YSYEKL. The V end lost 2 bases, the J end lost 3 bases, and 7 bases lay between the germline ends. This CDR3 has 13 residues. The V and J genes are TRBV4-1 and TRBJ1-1; the D is unclear. This sequence originates from a woman younger than 45 with active or convalescent COVID-19. Sequencing was carried out using peripheral blood. The CDR3, as DNA: TGCGCCAGCAGCCAATTCCGGGACACTGAAGCTTTCTTT. Amino acid sequence: CASSQFRDTEAFF.